This section outlines one T cell receptor beta chain sequence together with its context. What it binds is unknown. This record comes from a study of T cell responses to AZD1222 COVID-19 vaccine. Repertoires were generated with immunoSEQ multiplex PCR, while TCRdb's copy carries only in-frame clones and drops some. The sample lists about 100,000 clones, about nine tenths occurring once. Pooling covered second doses at about 4 or about 12 weeks. Germline V gene lookup returns CDR1 SGHDT and CDR2 YYEEEE. The CDR3 is 11 amino acids. General observations from the study: AZD1222 recipients seropositive at baseline numbered only 6 or 7. Among vaccine-associated CD4 TCRs, coverage spanned spike, with dominance at 160-218 and 743-854. The study reported that nearly half of spike-specific TCRs target unmutated variant regions.

The chain combines TRBV5-6 with TRBJ1-2, with unresolved D. The sequencing here drew on peripheral blood, taken 28 days after the second AZD1222 dose. The sequence was obtained from an adult who received the AZD1222 COVID-19 vaccine. CDR3 DNA: TGTGCATCCACAGCTAACTATGGCTACACCTTC. Its protein product is CASTANYGYTF. The whole variable domain, filled in from reference TRBV5-6 and TRBJ1-2, reads DAGVTQSPTHLIKTRGQQVTLRCSPKSGHDTVSWYQQALGQGPQFIFQYYEEEERQRGNFPDRFSGHQFPNYSSELNVNALLLGDSALYLCASTANYGYTFGSGTRLTVV.